The 32 T cell receptor beta chains reported below all come from one sample, sequenced in a study of T-cell memory formation after mild COVID-19. TCRdb re-called the 5' RACE reads through MiXCR, storing one row per CDR3 protein. The sample yields 200,000 to 300,000 distinct CDR3 sequences, 15% to 17% seen once. The sequenced sample was PBMCs or a T cell subset sorted from them (not recorded which). The receptors shown here come from an adult woman who had mild COVID-19 (a few samples of this study predate the infection). Cell type and time point are not known.

The table lists this clonotype with a few counts. The chain employs TRBV6-5 and TRBJ1-1; D is perhaps TRBD1 (5 bases). Trimming removed 0 bases at V and 7 bases at J, with 12 bases between. CDR1 and CDR2 (germline): MNHEY, SVGAGI. The CDR3 is made up of 14 amino acids. The CDR3 loop reads CASSYSGGTGEAFF. For the CDR3, the DNA is TGTGCCAGCAGTTACTCTGGGGGAACAGGTGAAGCTTTCTTT.

This clonotype appeared many times. The chain carries TRBV7-2 and TRBJ2-3; the D gene could be TRBD1 or TRBD2 (5 bases each). The CDR3 is 16 amino acids. The germline CDR1 and CDR2 sequences are SGHTA and FQGNSA. The V end lost 3 bases, the J end lost 1 base, and 14 bases lay between the germline ends. The CDR3 reads CASSLQGTRGTDTQYF. The CDR3 region has the DNA TGTGCCAGCAGCTTGCAAGGGACGAGGGGCACAGATACGCAGTATTTT. The full variable domain, completed using reference TRBV7-2 and TRBJ2-3, is GAGVSQSPSNKVTEKGKDVELRCDPISGHTALYWYRQSLGQGLEFLIYFQGNSAPDKSGLPSDRFSAERTGGSVSTLTIQRTQQEDSAVYLCASSLQGTRGTDTQYFGPGTRLTVL.

This clonotype was picked up a small number of times. The V gene is TRBV19, the J gene TRBJ1-1; D is uncertain. CDR3 size: 19 residues. Trimming cost V 5 bases and J 0 bases, with 25 bases left between them. Germline V lookup: CDR1 LNHDA, CDR2 SQIVND (reference sequence). The CDR3, as DNA: TGTGCCAGTAGTTCCAGGCGTTTTCGGCACAATCACATGAACACTGAAGCTTTCTTT. Residues: CASSSRRFRHNHMNTEAFF.

This clonotype was picked up many times. V and J are TRBV4-3 and TRBJ1-2, with TRBD1 matching over 8 bases. From germline, CDR1 is LGHNA and CDR2 YSLEER. The ends lost 0 bases at V and 8 bases at J; junction bases unmatched: 8. This CDR3 spans 15 amino acids. The CDR3 region has the DNA TGCGCCAGCAGCCAAGATGGCAGGGGGCTTGTCGGCTACACCTTC. Its translation: CASSQDGRGLVGYTF.

The rearrangement uses TRBV28 and TRBJ2-4; no reliable D call. With 4 bases removed from V and 0 bases from J, the gap between germline ends came to 13 bases. This CDR3 region has 16 residues. Germline V gives CDR1 MDHEN, CDR2 SYDVKM. In DNA, the CDR3 is TGTGCCAGCAGTTCTGCAGGAGTACTAGCCAAAAACATTCAGTACTTC. This sequence encodes CASSSAGVLAKNIQYF.

V usage is TRBV9 and J usage is TRBJ2-1, with D unclear. Trimming took 2 bases from V and 5 from J, leaving 8 bases between them. Germline CDR1 and CDR2: SGDLS and YYNGEE. CDR3 length equals 13 residues. CDR3 loop: CASSVGPNNEQFF. As DNA, the CDR3 is TGTGCCAGCAGCGTCGGACCGAACAATGAGCAGTTCTTC.

The chain combines TRBV2 with TRBJ1-2; D uncertain. Germline V gene lookup returns CDR1 SNHLY and CDR2 FYNNEI. This CDR3 comprises 13 residues. Trimming took off 3 bases at V and 2 bases at J, with 7 bases between the two ends. The CDR3 DNA follows: TGTGCCAGCAGTGACGCGACAAACTATGGCTACACCTTC. Its translation is CASSDATNYGYTF.

J is TRBJ2-3 and V is TRBV2; 9 positions agree with TRBD2. The ends lost 7 bases at V and 2 bases at J; junction bases unmatched: 4. Germline V gene sequence: CDR1 SNHLY, CDR2 FYNNEI. This CDR3 is built from 14 residues. The chain's CDR3 is CASNLAGDTDTQYF. In nucleotides, the CDR3 is TGTGCCAGCAACTTAGCGGGAGACACAGATACGCAGTATTTT.

This chain connects TRBV10-3 to TRBJ2-3; D may be TRBD2 (5 bases). CDR3 length: 14 amino acids. Trimming pared 1 base from V and 3 bases from J, leaving 8 bases between. CDR1 is ENHRY and CDR2 is SYGVKD in the germline V gene. CDR3 DNA: TGTGCCATCAGTGAGTTCGGAGGAACAGATACGCAGTATTTT. Translating gives CAISEFGGTDTQYF.

This clonotype showed up just a few times. This chain links TRBV24-1 with TRBJ2-5; no clear D. This CDR3 is built from 13 residues. Looked up from germline, CDR1 is KGHDR and CDR2 is SFDVKD. The germline V and J ends were trimmed by 3 bases and 7 bases, with 11 bases remaining between them. In DNA form, the CDR3 reads TGTGCCACCAGTGATACTAATGCAAGGACCCAGTACTTC. It translates to CATSDTNARTQYF.

This clonotype has just a few counts. This sequence joins TRBV6-4 and TRBJ2-1; TRBD2 aligns across 10 bases. The germline gives CDR1 MRHNA, CDR2 SNTAGT. This CDR3 is 14 amino acids long. Trimming took 5 bases from V and 9 from J; bases not matched to a gene: 7. CDR3 loop: CASSSLAGVGEQFF. The CDR3 DNA sequence: TGTGCCAGCAGTTCCCTAGCGGGAGTCGGTGAGCAGTTCTTC.

The chain recombines TRBV11-3 with TRBJ2-1; D is possibly TRBD1 (5 bases). The CDR3 covers 14 residues. From germline, CDR1 is SGHNT and CDR2 YENEEA. Trimming cost V 1 base and J 10 bases, with 14 bases left between them. In DNA form, the CDR3 reads TGTGCCAGCAGCTTAGGGGGCCGGAGACAGGAGCAGTTCTTC. Protein product: CASSLGGRRQEQFF.

This clonotype was seen a handful of times. The chain carries TRBV29-1 and TRBJ1-1, with D possibly TRBD1 on 5 matching bases. V was cut by 5 bases and J by 0 bases, with 10 bases left in between. CDR3 length: 13 residues. CDR1 is SQVTM and CDR2 is ANQGSEA in the germline V gene. CDR3 coding DNA: TGCAGCGTTAGTGGACACTTGAACACTGAAGCTTTCTTT. Residues: CSVSGHLNTEAFF.

The V gene is TRBV20-1, the J gene TRBJ2-1, with 13 bases that match TRBD2. The CDR3 extends over 15 amino acids. From germline, CDR1 is DFQATT and CDR2 SNEGSKA (reference sequence). Trimming removed 0 bases from V and 10 bases from J; junction bases left unmatched: 6. The CDR3 region is CSARDTSGGAPEQFF. In DNA, the CDR3 is TGCAGTGCTAGAGATACTAGCGGGGGGGCCCCGGAGCAGTTCTTC.

This chain links TRBV24-1 with TRBJ1-1; D gene ambiguous. The CDR3 length is 12 residues. CDR1 is KGHDR, CDR2 SFDVKD, per germline. Trimming left V 2 bases short and J 1 base short, with 1 base between. Here the CDR3 DNA reads TGTGCCACCAGTGATTGGAACACTGAAGCTTTCTTT. Translating it yields CATSDWNTEAFF.

The table lists this clonotype with a few counts. This rearrangement joins TRBV6-6 to TRBJ1-3; D gene ambiguous. V shed 6 bases and J shed 2 bases, with 14 bases lying between them. The germline CDR1 and CDR2 sequences are MNHNY and SVGAGI (reference sequence). CDR3 length: 15 amino acids. The chain's CDR3 is CASREGLAPGNTIYF. In DNA form, the CDR3 reads TGTGCCAGCAGAGAGGGTCTGGCCCCTGGAAACACCATATATTTT.

This rearrangement joins TRBV7-3 to TRBJ2-6; 9 bases match TRBD1. V was clipped by 4 bases and J by 0 bases; unmatched bases: 7. Germline values: CDR1 SGHTA, CDR2 FQGTGA. The CDR3 is 18 amino acids. The CDR3 sequence: CASSSATGGGSGANVLTF. For the CDR3, the DNA is TGTGCCAGCAGCTCCGCTACAGGGGGCGGCTCTGGGGCCAACGTCCTGACTTTC.

The chain has TRBV9 and TRBJ1-2; no clear D gene. Trimming stripped 0 bases from V and 8 bases from J, with 14 bases between. The germline gives CDR1 SGDLS, CDR2 YYNGEE. The CDR3 extends over 14 amino acids. CDR3 DNA sequence: TGTGCCAGCAGCGTAGATCCAGGACTGAGGGGCTACACCTTC. It specifies CASSVDPGLRGYTF.

This clonotype was observed a handful of times. The chain couples TRBV20-1 to TRBJ2-1; 8 bases are shared with TRBD2. V was pared by 6 bases and J by 7 bases, with 11 bases of the junction left unmatched. In germline, CDR1 is DFQATT, CDR2 SNEGSKA (reference sequence). There are 14 residues in the CDR3. CDR3 amino acids: CSAVRAGEGNEQFF. The CDR3 nucleotides read TGCAGTGCAGTCCGAGCGGGAGAAGGGAATGAGCAGTTCTTC.

The chain is built from TRBV18 and TRBJ2-7; 11 positions agree with TRBD2. CDR3 length equals 15 residues. Germline V gene lookup returns CDR1 KGHSH and CDR2 LQKENI. V gave up 6 bases and J gave up 3 bases; unmatched junction bases: 7. In DNA form, the CDR3 reads TGTGCCAGCTCCCGAACTAGCGGGGGCCGCTACGAGCAGTACTTC. Amino acid sequence: CASSRTSGGRYEQYF.

Comment on this clonotype: Since a much larger clone is just one base distant, this may be a read error. The chain has TRBV20-1 and TRBJ2-1; TRBD2 agrees at 9 bases. The germline gives CDR1 DFQATT, CDR2 SNEGSKA (reference sequence). The CDR3 is made up of 16 amino acids. The CDR3 sequence is CSASNAGGPGYNKQFF. The CDR3 DNA sequence: TGCAGTGCTAGTAACGCGGGGGGGCCAGGGTACAATAAGCAGTTCTTC.

The table lists this clonotype with many counts. The rearrangement uses TRBV7-8 and TRBJ2-1; 11 bases line up with TRBD2. This CDR3 spans 19 amino acids. The V and J ends lost 2 bases and 2 bases, in that order; junction bases with no gene match: 11. The germline V gene has CDR1 SGHVS and CDR2 FQNEAQ. DNA for the CDR3: TGTGCCAGCAGCTTAAAGCTAGCGGGAGGAAGAGGGACCTACAATGAGCAGTTCTTC. Protein: CASSLKLAGGRGTYNEQFF.

This clonotype was picked up one time. This may be a read error, as it is one base from a much larger clone. The V gene is TRBV7-9, the J gene TRBJ2-3; D ambiguous. V lost 5 bases and J lost 4, with 7 bases in between. Germline CDR1 reads SEHNR; CDR2 reads FQNEAQ (reference sequence). The CDR3 has 12 amino acids. The CDR3, as DNA: TGTGCCAGCAGCCCCCTCGCAGATACGCAGTATTTT. Its protein product is CASSPLADTQYF.

This clonotype occurred a few times. The chain is built from TRBV18 and TRBJ1-5; 11 positions agree with TRBD1. There are 15 residues in the CDR3. V dropped 5 bases and J dropped 4; count of bases not matched to a gene: 4. The V gene's germline CDR1 is KGHSH and CDR2 LQKENI. The CDR3 protein is CASSAGQGVNQPQHF. In DNA, the CDR3 is TGTGCCAGCTCAGCGGGACAGGGGGTTAATCAGCCCCAGCATTTT.

A few counts support this clonotype. The DNA of the CDR3 is TGTGCCAGCAGTTTCGTCCTAGGAGGGACCGGGGAGCTGTTTTTT. This codes for CASSFVLGGTGELFF. The chain uses TRBV12-3 or TRBV12-4 and TRBJ2-2; possible D gene TRBD2, 6 bases. The CDR3 length is 15 residues. V lost 3 bases and J 5 bases, leaving 13 bases between the germline ends.

This rearrangement joins TRBV4-3 to TRBJ2-1, with D tentatively TRBD2 (6 bases). V dropped 3 bases and J dropped 0 bases, with 12 bases sitting between them. The CDR3 covers 16 residues. CDR1 is LGHNA, CDR2 YSLEER, per germline. This CDR3 reads CASSQVADPSYNEQFF. DNA of the CDR3: TGCGCCAGCAGCCAGGTAGCGGACCCCTCCTACAATGAGCAGTTCTTC.

The sample holds a few counts of this clonotype. V is TRBV6-6 and J is TRBJ1-3; tentatively, D is TRBD1 (6 bases). Germline V gives CDR1 MNHNY, CDR2 SVGAGI (reference sequence). Trimming pared 7 bases from V and 2 bases from J, leaving 9 bases between. The CDR3 sequence is 13 residues long. CDR3 nucleotides: TGTGCCAGCAATCACAGGGCTGGAAACACCATATATTTT. Its translation: CASNHRAGNTIYF.

The V call is TRBV7-2, the J call TRBJ2-1; TRBD2 matches at 8 bases. The junction had 8 bases not matched to a gene; V was cut back by 1 base and J by 3 bases. The CDR3 runs 17 residues. CDR1 is SGHTA and CDR2 is FQGNSA in the germline V gene. For the CDR3, the DNA is TGTGCCAGCAGCTTAGGGCGGGGGACTAGGGGCTACAATGAGCAGTTCTTC. Protein: CASSLGRGTRGYNEQFF.

This clonotype was counted only a few times. The chain uses TRBV7-8 and TRBJ2-2; tentatively, D is TRBD1 or TRBD2 (5 bases each). Germline CDR1 SGHVS, CDR2 FQNEAQ. The CDR3 consists of 15 residues. V was trimmed by 3 bases and J by 2 bases, leaving 10 bases between them. CDR3 DNA: TGTGCCAGCAGCTTTCGCAGGGACAACACCGGGGAGCTGTTTTTT. This gives the protein CASSFRRDNTGELFF.

The J gene is TRBJ2-1, the V gene TRBV29-1, with 14 bases fitting TRBD2. Per germline, CDR1 SQVTM and CDR2 ANQGSEA. V shed 3 bases, J shed 8 bases, and the junction held 9 bases outside the gene matches. CDR3 length: 16 amino acids. CDR3 region: CSVEGQPGLAGDEQFF. Written as DNA, the CDR3 is TGCAGCGTTGAGGGTCAACCGGGACTAGCGGGAGATGAGCAGTTCTTC.

V usage is TRBV3-1 and J usage is TRBJ1-4; 7 nucleotides agree with TRBD1. V trimming: 1 base; J trimming: 4 bases; junction bases outside the gene matches: 3. The CDR3 is 15 residues long. CDR1 and CDR2 (germline): LGHDT, YNNKEL (reference sequence). The CDR3 sequence: CASSQVRGYNEKLFF. CDR3 bases: TGTGCCAGCAGCCAAGTCAGGGGGTATAATGAAAAACTGTTTTTT.

The chain combines TRBV4-2 with TRBJ2-5; 12 bases align to TRBD2. The CDR3 contains 18 residues. With V trimmed by 0 bases and J by 5 bases, 10 bases remained unmatched. CDR1 is LGHNA, CDR2 YNFKEQ, per germline. The CDR3 DNA is TGTGCCAGCAGCCAAGATCGGACTAGCGGGGCTCCACGGGAGACCCAGTACTTC. Translating gives CASSQDRTSGAPRETQYF.